This T cell receptor (beta chain) was sequenced for a study of T-cell memory formation after mild COVID-19. As for the study in general: Largely, TCR clusters stayed within a single donor.

From germline, CDR1 is MNHNS and CDR2 SASEGT. CDR3 size: 15 residues. V lost 1 base to trimming and J lost 2 bases; unmatched junction nucleotides: 2. This clonotype was seen a handful of times. Its antigen is undetermined. Whole-study findings and limits: Contracting CD8+ clones were enriched in EMRA, CD4+ mainly in CM and EM.

A single record per CDR3 protein comes from TCRdb applying MiXCR to the 5' RACE reads. The repertoire includes approximately 400,000 distinct CDR3 sequences, roughly 17% of them detected once, and 20% to 25% sits in the top ten. Sequencing was done on a sample of PBMCs or a T cell subset sorted from them (not recorded which). This sequence joins TRBV6-1 and TRBJ2-7; TRBD1 aligns across 10 bases. This clonotype was sampled from a man between 18 and 29 years old who had mild COVID-19 (a few samples of this study predate the infection). Cell type and time point are not known. The CDR3 region has the DNA TGTGCCAGCAGTGAAGATGGGACAGGGGCCTACGAGCAGTACTTC. Protein: CASSEDGTGAYEQYF.